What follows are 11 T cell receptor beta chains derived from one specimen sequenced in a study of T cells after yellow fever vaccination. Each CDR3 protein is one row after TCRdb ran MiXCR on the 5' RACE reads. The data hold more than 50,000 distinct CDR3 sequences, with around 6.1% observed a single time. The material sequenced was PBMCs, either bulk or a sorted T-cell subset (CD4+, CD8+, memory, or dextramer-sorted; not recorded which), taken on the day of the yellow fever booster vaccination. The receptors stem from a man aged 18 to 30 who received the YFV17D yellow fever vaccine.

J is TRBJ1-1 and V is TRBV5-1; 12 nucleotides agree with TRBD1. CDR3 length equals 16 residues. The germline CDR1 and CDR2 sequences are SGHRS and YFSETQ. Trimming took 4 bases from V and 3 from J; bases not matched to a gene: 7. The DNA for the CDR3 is TGCGCCAGCAGCACCGGGACAGGGGGCTGGGACACTGAAGCTTTCTTT. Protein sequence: CASSTGTGGWDTEAFF.

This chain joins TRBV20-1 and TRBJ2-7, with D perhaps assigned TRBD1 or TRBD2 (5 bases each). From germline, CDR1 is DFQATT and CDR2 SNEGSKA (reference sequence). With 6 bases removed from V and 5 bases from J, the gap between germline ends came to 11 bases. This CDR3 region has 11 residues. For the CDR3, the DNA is TGCAGTGCAGCCCAGGGACACGAGCAGTACGTC. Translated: CSAAQGHEQYV.

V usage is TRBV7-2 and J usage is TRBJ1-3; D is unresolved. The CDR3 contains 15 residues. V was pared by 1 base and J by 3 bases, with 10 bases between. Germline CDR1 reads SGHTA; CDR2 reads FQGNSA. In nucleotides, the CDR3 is TGTGCCAGCAGCTTAGGGCGTGGAGTTGGAAACACCATATATTTT. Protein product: CASSLGRGVGNTIYF.

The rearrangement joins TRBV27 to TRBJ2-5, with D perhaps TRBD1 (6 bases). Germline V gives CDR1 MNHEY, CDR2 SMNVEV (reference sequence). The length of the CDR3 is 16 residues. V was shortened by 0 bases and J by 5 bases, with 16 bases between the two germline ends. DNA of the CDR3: TGTGCCAGCAGTTTATCTCTGGCAGGGGCACGGGAGACCCAGTACTTC. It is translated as CASSLSLAGARETQYF.

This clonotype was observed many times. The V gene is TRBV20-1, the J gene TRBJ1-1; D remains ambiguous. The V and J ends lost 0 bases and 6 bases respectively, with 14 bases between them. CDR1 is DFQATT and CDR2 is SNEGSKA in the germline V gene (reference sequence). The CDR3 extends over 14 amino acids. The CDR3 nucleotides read TGCAGTGCTAGAGAGAGATCCTTAATCGCTGAAGCTTTCTTT. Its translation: CSARERSLIAEAFF.

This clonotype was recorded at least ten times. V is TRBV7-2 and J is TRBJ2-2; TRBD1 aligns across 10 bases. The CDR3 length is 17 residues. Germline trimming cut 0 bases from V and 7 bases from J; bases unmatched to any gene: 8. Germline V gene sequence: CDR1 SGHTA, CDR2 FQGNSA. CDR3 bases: TGTGCCAGCAGCTTAGCGAGGACAGGGGGTACGATCGGGGAGCTGTTTTTT. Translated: CASSLARTGGTIGELFF.

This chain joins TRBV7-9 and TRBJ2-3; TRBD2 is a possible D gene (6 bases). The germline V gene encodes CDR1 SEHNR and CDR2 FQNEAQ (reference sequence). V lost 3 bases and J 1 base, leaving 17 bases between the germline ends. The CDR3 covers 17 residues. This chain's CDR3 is CASSFLGGTTGTDTQYF. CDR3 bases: TGTGCCAGCAGCTTTCTCGGGGGTACTACGGGCACAGATACGCAGTATTTT.

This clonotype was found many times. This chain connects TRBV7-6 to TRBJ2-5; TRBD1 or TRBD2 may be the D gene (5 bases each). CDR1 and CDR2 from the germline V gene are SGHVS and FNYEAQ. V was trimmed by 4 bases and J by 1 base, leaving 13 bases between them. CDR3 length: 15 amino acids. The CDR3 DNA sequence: TGTGCCAGCAGCTCAGAAGGGGAGTTCCAAGAGACCCAGTACTTC. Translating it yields CASSSEGEFQETQYF. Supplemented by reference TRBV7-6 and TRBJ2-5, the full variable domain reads GAGVSQSPRYKVTKRGQDVALRCDPISGHVSLYWYRQALGQGPEFLTYFNYEAQQDKSGLPNDRFSAERPEGSISTLTIQRTEQRDSAMYRCASSSEGEFQETQYFGPGTRLLVL.

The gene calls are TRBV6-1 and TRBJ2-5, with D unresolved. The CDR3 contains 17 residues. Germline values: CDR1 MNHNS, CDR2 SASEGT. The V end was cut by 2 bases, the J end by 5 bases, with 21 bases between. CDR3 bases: TGTGCCAGCAGTGAAATGCTTAGGGCCGACCTTGGGGAGACCCAGTACTTC. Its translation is CASSEMLRADLGETQYF.

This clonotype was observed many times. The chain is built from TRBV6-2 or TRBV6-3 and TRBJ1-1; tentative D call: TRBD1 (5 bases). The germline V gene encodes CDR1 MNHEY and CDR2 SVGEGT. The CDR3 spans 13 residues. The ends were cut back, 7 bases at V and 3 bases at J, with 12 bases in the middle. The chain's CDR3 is CASTAGWDTEAFF. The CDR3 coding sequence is TGTGCCAGCACCGCAGGGTGGGACACTGAAGCTTTCTTT.

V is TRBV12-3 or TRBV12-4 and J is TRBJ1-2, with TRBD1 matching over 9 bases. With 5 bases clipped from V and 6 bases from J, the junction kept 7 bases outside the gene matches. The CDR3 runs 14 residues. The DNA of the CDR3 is TGTGCCAGCAGTCCCTGGGACAGGGACAATGGCTACACCTTC. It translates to CASSPWDRDNGYTF.